Presented here are 22 T cell receptor beta chains from one specimen sequenced in a study of cytomegalovirus exposure and HLA in healthy donors. PCR used 60 Vbeta primers and 13 Jbeta primers. Here immunoSEQ multiplex PCR was the method, and the copy in TCRdb shows in-frame clones only, minus some. The sample has about 120,000 clones; 65% to 90% are singletons. The sample taken for sequencing was PBMCs. The receptor set was obtained from a woman aged 35 to 49 in good health and CMV-seronegative.

Details on this clone: The junction differs from germline at one of its ends, possibly a read error. The sample contains more than one DNA sequence encoding this CDR3. The rearrangement joins TRBV29-1 to TRBJ2-5; 12 positions match TRBD2. Germline-derived CDR1 and CDR2 are SQVTM and ANQGSEA. This CDR3 has 14 amino acids. The CDR3 here is CSVAPLAGGKTQYF. The CDR3 DNA sequence: TGTAGCGTCGCCCCCCTAGCGGGGGGGAAGACCCAGTACTTC.

The rearrangement links TRBV9 to TRBJ2-4; possibly TRBD2 for D (6 bases). Per germline, CDR1 SGDLS and CDR2 YYNGEE. CDR3 length: 16 residues. The germline V and J ends were trimmed by 0 bases and 1 base, with 11 bases remaining between them. This chain's CDR3 is CASSVDPGVAKNIQYF. The CDR3 nucleotides are TGTGCCAGCAGCGTAGATCCGGGGGTTGCCAAAAACATTCAGTACTTC.

V usage is TRBV6-5 and J usage is TRBJ1-2; D is ambiguous. CDR3 length: 14 amino acids. The germline V gene has CDR1 MNHEY and CDR2 SVGAGI. The V end was cut by 2 bases, the J end by 2 bases, with 9 bases between. Here the CDR3 reads CASSYRAGNYGYTF. The CDR3 DNA reads as TGTGCCAGCAGTTACAGGGCGGGCAACTATGGCTACACCTTC.

Worth noting for this clone: This sample also contains other DNA sequences that code for the same CDR3. The genes are TRBV5-1 and TRBJ1-4; D remains unclear. V lost 0 bases and J lost 0, with 6 bases in between. Germline loops: CDR1 SGHRS, CDR2 YFSETQ. The CDR3 has 15 residues. CDR3 sequence: CASSLGGPTNEKLFF. As DNA, the CDR3 is TGCGCCAGCAGCTTGGGCGGCCCAACTAATGAAAAACTGTTTTTT.

This clone was detected only a few times. This chain connects TRBV4-1 to TRBJ2-7; D gene ambiguous. This CDR3 comprises 14 residues. From germline, CDR1 is MGHRA and CDR2 YSYEKL. The V gene lost 1 base and the J gene lost 1 base, with 8 bases spanning the gap. In DNA form, the CDR3 reads TGCGCCAGCAGCCAAGCCCTCGGGTCCTACGAGCAGTACTTC. Its protein product is CASSQALGSYEQYF.

The chain has TRBV5-4 and TRBJ2-2; 8 bases match TRBD1. CDR1 and CDR2 from the germline V gene are SGHNT and YYREEE (reference sequence). The CDR3 is 16 residues long. V was clipped by 0 bases and J by 7 bases; unmatched bases: 8. The CDR3 protein is CASSLVGRGHVGELFF. Written as DNA, the CDR3 is TGTGCCAGCAGCTTGGTTGGCAGGGGGCATGTCGGGGAGCTGTTTTTT.

Only one count was recorded for this clone. V is TRBV5-1 and J is TRBJ2-3; 7 positions match TRBD1. The CDR3 runs 14 residues. Per the germline V gene, CDR1 is SGHRS and CDR2 is YFSETQ. Trimming cost V 2 bases and J 1 base; bases outside gene matches: 1. The CDR3 DNA sequence: TGCGCCAGCAGCTTAGGGACAGGCACAGATACGCAGTATTTT. It encodes CASSLGTGTDTQYF.

This clone was seen only a few times. The V gene is TRBV27, the J gene TRBJ2-7; TRBD2 aligns across 7 bases. This CDR3 contains 15 residues. The trim removed 2 bases at V and 2 bases at J, leaving 6 bases unmatched. Germline V lookup: CDR1 MNHEY, CDR2 SMNVEV (reference sequence). CDR3 protein: CASSLRSGGPYEQYF. CDR3 bases: TGTGCCAGCAGTTTAAGATCGGGAGGACCCTACGAGCAGTACTTC.

The V call is TRBV2, the J call TRBJ2-7; 8 positions agree with TRBD1. V lost 4 bases to trimming and J lost 2 bases; unmatched junction nucleotides: 1. The CDR3 extends over 13 amino acids. Per germline, CDR1 SNHLY and CDR2 FYNNEI. The DNA for the CDR3 is TGTGCCAGCAGTGGGGACAGGACCTACGAGCAGTACTTC. It codes for CASSGDRTYEQYF.

The genes are TRBV27 and TRBJ2-1; weak D call: TRBD2 (7 bases). Germline-derived CDR1 and CDR2 are MNHEY and SMNVEV (reference sequence). There are 14 residues in the CDR3. Trimming removed 8 bases from V and 2 bases from J, with 13 bases in between. CDR3: CASGGAGPYNEQFF. As DNA, the CDR3 is TGTGCCAGCGGGGGGGCGGGTCCCTACAATGAGCAGTTCTTC.

The chain has TRBV7-2 and TRBJ1-1, with a weak D call TRBD1 (5 bases). The V gene's germline CDR1 is SGHTA and CDR2 FQGNSA. This CDR3 has 14 amino acids. Trimming cost V 2 bases and J 6 bases, with 13 bases left between them. CDR3: CASSLTGVPAEAFF. The CDR3 bases are TGTGCCAGCAGCTTAACGGGGGTCCCCGCTGAAGCTTTCTTT.

In its sample, this clone was seen a few times. The chain uses TRBV6-6 and TRBJ1-1; the match to TRBD1 covers 8 bases. Per germline, CDR1 MNHNY and CDR2 SVGAGI (reference sequence). This CDR3 spans 16 amino acids. The V and J ends lost 2 bases and 1 base, in that order; junction bases with no gene match: 6. This CDR3 is CASSYHTGTGNTEAFF. DNA of the CDR3: TGTGCCAGCAGTTACCACACCGGGACAGGGAACACTGAAGCTTTCTTT.

This clone turned up a few times. The chain combines TRBV5-4 with TRBJ2-1, with TRBD2 matching over 11 bases. CDR1 and CDR2 (germline): SGHNT, YYREEE (reference sequence). V was clipped by 3 bases and J by 7 bases; unmatched bases: 6. The CDR3 runs to 15 residues. CDR3 protein: CASSSTSGTRNEQFF. CDR3 coding DNA: TGTGCCAGCAGCTCGACTAGCGGGACTAGAAATGAGCAGTTCTTC.

The chain is built from TRBV9 and TRBJ2-5; no firm D call. V lost 0 bases to trimming and J lost 4 bases, with 7 bases between them. Germline V gene sequence: CDR1 SGDLS, CDR2 YYNGEE. The CDR3 totals 13 residues. CDR3 sequence: CASSVANGETQYF. The CDR3 DNA is TGTGCCAGCAGCGTAGCAAACGGAGAGACCCAGTACTTC. Supplemented by reference TRBV9 and TRBJ2-5, the full variable domain reads DSGVTQTPKHLITATGQRVTLRCSPRSGDLSVYWYQQSLDQGLQFLIQYYNGEERAKGNILERFSAQQFPDLHSELNLSSLELGDSALYFCASSVANGETQYFGPGTRLLVL.

The chain uses TRBV28 and TRBJ1-4, with 10 bases fitting TRBD1. V trimming: 3 bases; J trimming: 10 bases; junction bases outside the gene matches: 14. CDR3 length equals 17 residues. Germline V gives CDR1 MDHEN, CDR2 SYDVKM. The CDR3 DNA is TGTGCCAGCAGTTTCCTAGGGGACAGGGGCCTTCGTGGAAAACTGTTTTTT. Its protein product is CASSFLGDRGLRGKLFF.

In this sample, this clone turned up once. The chain is built from TRBV5-1 and TRBJ2-1, with 7 bases fitting TRBD2. The V segment lost 0 bases and the J segment 8 bases; nucleotides outside the gene matches: 5. The germline gives CDR1 SGHRS, CDR2 YFSETQ. This CDR3 is built from 14 residues. The DNA for the CDR3 is TGCGCCAGCAGCTTGGAGGCGGGAGCGTATGAGCAGTTCTTC. It encodes CASSLEAGAYEQFF.

CDR3 loop: CASSQGLPQGARNKTQYF. The CDR3, as DNA: TGCGCCAGCAGCCAGGGGTTACCACAGGGGGCGCGTAACAAGACCCAGTACTTC. The rearrangement uses TRBV4-1 and TRBJ2-5, with 9 bases aligning to TRBD1. CDR1 and CDR2 (germline): MGHRA, YSYEKL. The CDR3 contains 18 residues. J gave up 6 bases and V 3 bases, and 17 bases lay outside the gene matches.

The chain combines TRBV7-9 with TRBJ2-5; 8 nucleotides line up with TRBD2. Germline V gene lookup returns CDR1 SEHNR and CDR2 FQNEAQ (reference sequence). The CDR3 runs 13 residues. Germline trimming cut 5 bases from V and 5 bases from J; bases unmatched to any gene: 4. This CDR3 is CASSQTSVETQYF. CDR3 DNA: TGTGCCAGCAGCCAGACTAGCGTCGAGACCCAGTACTTC.

J is TRBJ1-1 and V is TRBV11-1; perhaps TRBD1 as D (5 bases). This CDR3 contains 14 residues. CDR1 and CDR2 (germline): SGHAT, FQDESV (reference sequence). Between the trimmed V and J ends, which lost 6 bases and 3 bases, there was a span of 14 bases. The CDR3, as DNA: TGTGCCAGCAGTCAGCAGAACAGGTACACTGAAGCTTTCTTT. This sequence encodes CASSQQNRYTEAFF.

The chain is built from TRBV9 and TRBJ2-1; maybe TRBD2 (5 bases). Germline V gene sequence: CDR1 SGDLS, CDR2 YYNGEE. V lost 4 bases and J 9 bases, leaving 20 bases between the germline ends. This CDR3 is built from 15 residues. CDR3 bases: TGTGCCAGCAGCAGAGGAATTGAGGGCTTGCTTGAGCAGTTCTTC. The encoded protein is CASSRGIEGLLEQFF.

This clone was counted once. V usage is TRBV29-1 and J usage is TRBJ1-2; a possible D gene is TRBD1 (5 bases). V was cut by 2 bases and J by 5 bases, with 9 bases left in between. Germline CDR1 SQVTM, CDR2 ANQGSEA. The CDR3 totals 12 residues. For the CDR3, the DNA is TGCAGCGTTGAACGGGGGATGTATGGCTACACCTTC. Translating gives CSVERGMYGYTF.

The V call is TRBV5-1, the J call TRBJ2-7; 10 bases are a match to TRBD2. With 4 bases clipped from V and 6 bases from J, the junction kept 13 bases outside the gene matches. Per germline, CDR1 SGHRS and CDR2 YFSETQ. This CDR3 is built from 16 residues. In DNA, the CDR3 is TGCGCCAGCAGCCAACCACAGAGCGGGAGGGCCATCGAGCAGTACTTC. Amino acid sequence: CASSQPQSGRAIEQYF.